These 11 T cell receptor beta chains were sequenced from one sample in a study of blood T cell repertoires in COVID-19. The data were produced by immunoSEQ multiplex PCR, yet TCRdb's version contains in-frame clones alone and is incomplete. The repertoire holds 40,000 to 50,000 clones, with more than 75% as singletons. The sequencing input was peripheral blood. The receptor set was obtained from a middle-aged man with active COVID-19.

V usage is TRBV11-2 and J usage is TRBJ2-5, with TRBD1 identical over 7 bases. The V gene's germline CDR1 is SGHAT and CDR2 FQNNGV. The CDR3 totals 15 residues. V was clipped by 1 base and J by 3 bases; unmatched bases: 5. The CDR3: CASSLGGGQEETQYF. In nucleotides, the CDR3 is TGTGCCAGCAGCTTAGGGGGTGGACAGGAAGAGACCCAGTACTTC.

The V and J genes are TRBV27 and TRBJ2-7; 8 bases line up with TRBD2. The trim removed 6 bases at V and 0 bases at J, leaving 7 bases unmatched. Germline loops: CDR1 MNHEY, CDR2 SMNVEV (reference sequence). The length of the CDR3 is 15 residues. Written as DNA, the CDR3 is TGTGCCAGCAGCCGAGCGGGAGTCAGCTCCTACGAGCAGTACTTC. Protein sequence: CASSRAGVSSYEQYF.

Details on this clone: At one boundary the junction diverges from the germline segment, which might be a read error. CDR3 in DNA: TGCAGTGCTAGTGACCCTTGGGCCTCCCCCTTC. Translation gives CSASDPWASPF. The genes are TRBV20-1 and TRBJ1-2, with D unresolved. Per the germline V gene, CDR1 is DFQATT and CDR2 is SNEGSKA (reference sequence). The CDR3 covers 11 residues.

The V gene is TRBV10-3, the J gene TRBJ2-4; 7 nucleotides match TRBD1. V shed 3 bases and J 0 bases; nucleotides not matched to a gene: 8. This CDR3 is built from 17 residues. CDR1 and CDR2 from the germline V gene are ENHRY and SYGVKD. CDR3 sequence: CAISERDSPIAKNIQYF. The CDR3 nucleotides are TGTGCCATCAGTGAACGGGACAGCCCAATAGCCAAAAACATTCAGTACTTC.

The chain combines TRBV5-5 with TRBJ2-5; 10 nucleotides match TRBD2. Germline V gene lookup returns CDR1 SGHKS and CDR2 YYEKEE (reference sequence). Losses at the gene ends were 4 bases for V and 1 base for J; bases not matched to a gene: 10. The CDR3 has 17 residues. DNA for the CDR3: TGTGCCAGCAGCCGAGGCCTAGCGGGAGCGTCCCAAGAGACCCAGTACTTC. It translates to CASSRGLAGASQETQYF. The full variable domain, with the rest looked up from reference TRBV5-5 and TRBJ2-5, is DAGVTQSPTHLIKTRGQQVTLRCSPISGHKSVSWYQQVLGQGPQFIFQYYEKEERGRGNFPDRFSARQFPNYSSELNVNALLLGDSALYLCASSRGLAGASQETQYFGPGTRLLVL.

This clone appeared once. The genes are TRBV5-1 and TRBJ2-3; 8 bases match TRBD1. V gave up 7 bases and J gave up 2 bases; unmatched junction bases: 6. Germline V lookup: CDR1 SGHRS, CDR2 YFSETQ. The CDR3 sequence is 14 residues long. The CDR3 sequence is CASQTGVTTDTQYF. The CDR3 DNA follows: TGCGCCAGCCAGACAGGGGTTACCACAGATACGCAGTATTTT. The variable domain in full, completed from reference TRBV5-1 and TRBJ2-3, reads KAGVTQTPRYLIKTRGQQVTLSCSPISGHRSVSWYQQTPGQGLQFLFEYFSETQRNKGNFPGRFSGRQFSNSRSEMNVSTLELGDSALYLCASQTGVTTDTQYFGPGTRLTVL.

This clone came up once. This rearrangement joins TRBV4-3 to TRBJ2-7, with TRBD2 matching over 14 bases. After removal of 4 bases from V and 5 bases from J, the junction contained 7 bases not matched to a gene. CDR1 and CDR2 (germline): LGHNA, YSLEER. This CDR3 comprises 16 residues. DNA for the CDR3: TGCGCCAGCAGCCCGGGACTAGCGGGAGTCAGGGACGAGCAGTACTTC. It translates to CASSPGLAGVRDEQYF.

The CDR3 region has the DNA TGTGCCAGCAGTGGCCCCCGGGACAGGGGGAAGCATGGCTACACCTTC. Translating gives CASSGPRDRGKHGYTF. The chain links TRBV25-1 to TRBJ1-2, with TRBD1 identical over 11 bases. V lost 4 bases, J lost 6 bases, and 10 bases stayed unmatched. The germline gives CDR1 MGHDK, CDR2 SYGVNS. The CDR3 is 16 residues long.

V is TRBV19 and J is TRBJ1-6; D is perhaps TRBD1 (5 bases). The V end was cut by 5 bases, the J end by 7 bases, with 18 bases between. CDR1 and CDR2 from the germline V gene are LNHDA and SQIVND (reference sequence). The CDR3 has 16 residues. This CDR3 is CASSGDRQTPNSPLHF. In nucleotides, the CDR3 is TGTGCCAGTAGTGGAGACCGACAGACACCAAATTCACCCCTCCACTTT.

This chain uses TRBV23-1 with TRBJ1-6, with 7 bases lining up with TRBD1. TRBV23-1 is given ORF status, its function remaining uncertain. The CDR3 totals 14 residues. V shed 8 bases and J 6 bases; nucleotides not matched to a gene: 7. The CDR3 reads CASGMTGSNSPLHF. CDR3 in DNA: TGCGCCAGCGGAATGACAGGGAGTAATTCACCCCTCCACTTT.

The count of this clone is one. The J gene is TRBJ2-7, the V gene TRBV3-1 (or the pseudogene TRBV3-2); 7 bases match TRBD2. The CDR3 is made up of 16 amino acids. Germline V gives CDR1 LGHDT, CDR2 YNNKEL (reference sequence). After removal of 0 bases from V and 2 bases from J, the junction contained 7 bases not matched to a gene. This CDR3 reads CASSQDGGSGPYEQYF. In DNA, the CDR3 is TGTGCCAGCAGCCAAGATGGCGGGAGCGGTCCCTACGAGCAGTACTTC.